The next 20 T cell receptor beta chains were all read from a single sample in a study of blood T cell repertoires in COVID-19. Measured with immunoSEQ multiplex PCR; TCRdb has only the in-frame clones, and not every one. The data show around 290,000 clones, approximately 91% seen once. The sample taken for sequencing was peripheral blood. Receptor source: a woman aged 25 to 45 with COVID-19, enrolled during active disease.

The J gene is TRBJ1-4, the V gene TRBV2; unclear D gene. The V end lost 1 base, the J end lost 8 bases, and 8 bases lay between the germline ends. There are 13 residues in the CDR3. The germline V gene has CDR1 SNHLY and CDR2 FYNNEI. Here the CDR3 DNA reads TGTGCCAGCAGTGAAGTGAACAGAGAAAAACTGTTTTTT. Translating gives CASSEVNREKLFF.

The V call is TRBV30, the J call TRBJ2-7; tentative D call: TRBD1 (6 bases). V was pared by 2 bases and J by 5 bases, with 16 bases between. In germline, CDR1 is GTSNPN, CDR2 SVGIG (reference sequence). CDR3 size: 14 residues. The CDR3 region has the DNA TGTGCCTGGAGTACCTCGAGGGCAGGGGACGAGCAGTACTTC. Translated: CAWSTSRAGDEQYF. Supplemented by reference TRBV30 and TRBJ2-7, the full variable domain reads SQTIHQWPATLVQPVGSPLSLECTVEGTSNPNLYWYRQAAGRGLQLLFYSVGIGQISSEVPQNLSASRPQDRQFILSSKKLLLSDSGFYLCAWSTSRAGDEQYFGPGTRLTVT.

The chain links TRBV10-3 to TRBJ2-5; D unresolved. V lost 0 bases and J 1 base, leaving 6 bases between the germline ends. The CDR3 has 14 residues. The germline CDR1 and CDR2 sequences are ENHRY and SYGVKD. CDR3 nucleotide sequence: TGTGCCATCAGTGAGTCGGGCAGCCAAGAGACCCAGTACTTC. Translated: CAISESGSQETQYF.

The genes are TRBV18 and TRBJ2-3, with TRBD2 identical over 8 bases. Germline CDR1 is KGHSH and CDR2 is LQKENI. The CDR3 extends over 17 amino acids. V shed 4 bases, J shed 7 bases, and the junction held 16 bases outside the gene matches. The CDR3: CASSLVMTSDGMYTQYF. CDR3 DNA: TGTGCCAGCTCACTAGTGATGACTAGCGATGGGATGTATACGCAGTATTTT. The full variable domain, in which reference TRBV18 and TRBJ2-3 provide the parts outside the CDR3, is NAGVMQNPRHLVRRRGQEARLRCSPMKGHSHVYWYRQLPEEGLKFMVYLQKENIIDESGMPKERFSAEFPKEGPSILRIQQVVRGDSAAYFCASSLVMTSDGMYTQYFGPGTRLTVL.

The chain links TRBV5-4 to TRBJ2-2; 7 nucleotides align to TRBD1. J lost 0 bases, V lost 2 bases, and 4 bases had no gene match. Germline-derived CDR1 and CDR2 are SGHNT and YYREEE (reference sequence). The CDR3 consists of 16 residues. The CDR3 reads CASSFDRVSNTGELFF. DNA of the CDR3: TGTGCCAGCAGCTTTGACAGGGTCTCGAACACCGGGGAGCTGTTTTTT. The whole variable domain, filled in from reference TRBV5-4 and TRBJ2-2, reads ETGVTQSPTHLIKTRGQQVTLRCSSQSGHNTVSWYQQALGQGPQFIFQYYREEENGRGNFPPRFSGLQFPNYSSELNVNALELDDSALYLCASSFDRVSNTGELFFGEGSRLTVL.

The V and J genes are TRBV7-2 and TRBJ1-2, with 10 bases identical to TRBD1. Germline values: CDR1 SGHTA, CDR2 FQGNSA. The V gene end was trimmed by 3 bases and the J gene end by 4 bases; junction bases not matched to a gene: 11. The CDR3 has 17 residues. The DNA of the CDR3 is TGTGCCAGCAGCTTTAAGGGGACAGGGGCTAACTTCTATGGCTACACCTTC. Translation gives CASSFKGTGANFYGYTF.

The J gene is TRBJ1-6, the V gene TRBV7-9, with 9 bases aligning to TRBD1. The CDR3 extends over 18 amino acids. The V and J ends lost 4 bases and 0 bases, in that order; junction bases with no gene match: 7. Germline CDR1 and CDR2: SEHNR and FQNEAQ (reference sequence). The CDR3 loop reads CASSSGTGPSSYNSPLHF. CDR3 sequence (DNA): TGTGCCAGCAGCTCCGGGACAGGGCCCAGCTCCTATAATTCACCCCTCCACTTT.

In the case of this clone: Other DNA variants within this sample encode the same CDR3. The rearrangement joins TRBV7-9 to TRBJ1-1; D might be TRBD1 (5 bases). This CDR3 spans 13 amino acids. V lost 1 base and J lost 5, with 8 bases in between. Germline V gene data show CDR1 as SEHNR and CDR2 as FQNEAQ (reference sequence). CDR3 region: CASSLGGRTEAFF. The DNA of the CDR3 is TGTGCCAGCAGCTTAGGGGGGAGGACTGAAGCTTTCTTT.

The genes are TRBV6-5 and TRBJ1-2; D perhaps matches TRBD1 (5 bases). This CDR3 spans 13 amino acids. The germline gives CDR1 MNHEY, CDR2 SVGAGI. With 8 bases removed from V and 1 base from J, the gap between germline ends came to 11 bases. The CDR3 reads CASGSGGNYGYTF. The DNA of the CDR3 is TGTGCCAGCGGGTCGGGGGGTAACTATGGCTACACCTTC.

V usage is TRBV7-6 and J usage is TRBJ2-2; TRBD2 matches at 8 bases. V dropped 6 bases and J dropped 1; count of bases not matched to a gene: 7. Germline-derived CDR1 and CDR2 are SGHVS and FNYEAQ. CDR3 length: 16 residues. CDR3 DNA: TGTGCCAGCAGTTTTATTAGCGGGGAGAACACCGGGGAGCTGTTTTTT. This translates into CASSFISGENTGELFF.

The rearrangement joins TRBV29-1 to TRBJ2-4; 7 bases agree with TRBD1. Germline V CDR1 and CDR2: SQVTM, ANQGSEA. J was trimmed by 3 bases and V by 5 bases; bases with no gene match: 7. CDR3 length equals 14 residues. CDR3 nucleotides: TGCAGCGTTTTTGACAGGGTGGGCAAAAACATTCAGTACTTC. It specifies CSVFDRVGKNIQYF. Filled out from reference TRBV29-1 and TRBJ2-4, the complete variable domain reads SAVISQKPSRDICQRGTSLTIQCQVDSQVTMMFWYRQQPGQSLTLIATANQGSEATYESGFVIDKFPISRPNLTFSTLTVSNMSPEDSSIYLCSVFDRVGKNIQYFGAGTRLSVL.

The chain uses TRBV5-4 and TRBJ2-3, with D hard to call. Germline V CDR1 and CDR2: SGHNT, YYREEE (reference sequence). The CDR3 is 16 amino acids. V was trimmed by 2 bases and J by 0 bases, leaving 13 bases between them. CDR3 nucleotide sequence: TGTGCCAGCAGCTTTGGGTCCAGCAGGAGCACAGATACGCAGTATTTT. Its protein product is CASSFGSSRSTDTQYF.

J is TRBJ2-1 and V is TRBV16; 7 bases match TRBD2. The CDR3 runs to 14 residues. V shed 0 bases, J shed 5 bases, and the junction held 1 base outside the gene matches. Germline V CDR1 and CDR2: KGHSY, FQNENV. The CDR3 here is CASSQSGGHNEQFF. The CDR3 DNA reads TGTGCCAGCAGCCAATCGGGAGGGCACAATGAGCAGTTCTTC.

This clone was detected only once. The chain couples TRBV7-6 to TRBJ2-1, with D uncertain. Germline V lookup: CDR1 SGHVS, CDR2 FNYEAQ. This CDR3 has 15 amino acids. Deletions cut 0 bases from V and 4 bases from J, with 10 bases between. CDR3 nucleotides: TGTGCCAGCAGCTTAGCGTCGCTAGTTTACAATGAGCAGTTCTTC. Translation gives CASSLASLVYNEQFF.

J is TRBJ2-7 and V is TRBV18, with D possibly being TRBD1 (6 bases). Germline loops: CDR1 KGHSH, CDR2 LQKENI. Trimming took 3 bases from V and 9 from J, leaving 18 bases between them. There are 14 residues in the CDR3. In DNA form, the CDR3 reads TGTGCCAGCTCACCCCAGGGGACACAGATCGGGCAGTACTTC. Translating gives CASSPQGTQIGQYF.

The chain couples TRBV27 to TRBJ1-1; possibly TRBD1 for D (5 bases). Germline CDR1 and CDR2: MNHEY and SMNVEV (reference sequence). The CDR3 consists of 13 residues. The V and J ends lost 7 bases and 0 bases respectively, with 9 bases between them. CDR3 bases: TGTGCCAGCATATCAGGGATGAACACTGAAGCTTTCTTT. As protein: CASISGMNTEAFF.

J is TRBJ2-7 and V is TRBV7-9; 13 bases map to TRBD2. V shed 5 bases, J shed 5 bases, and the junction held 9 bases outside the gene matches. Germline assignment: CDR1 SEHNR and CDR2 FQNEAQ (reference sequence). This CDR3 is built from 16 residues. The CDR3 sequence is CASSKTGTSGIHEQYF. Here the CDR3 DNA reads TGTGCCAGCAGCAAAACGGGGACTAGCGGGATTCACGAGCAGTACTTC.

The chain combines TRBV28 with TRBJ1-5; D gene unclear. V was shortened by 5 bases and J by 3 bases, with 14 bases between the two germline ends. The CDR3 runs 15 residues. The germline CDR1 and CDR2 sequences are MDHEN and SYDVKM. In nucleotides, the CDR3 is TGTGCCAGCAGTCTTCCAAGAGAGTACAATCAGCCCCAGCATTTT. Translating it yields CASSLPREYNQPQHF.

The CDR3 spells CASSETFRNTEAFF. Written as DNA, the CDR3 is TGTGCCAGCAGTGAGACATTTCGGAACACTGAAGCTTTCTTT. The chain has TRBV6-1 and TRBJ1-1; no clear D gene. Germline CDR1 MNHNS, CDR2 SASEGT. V was shortened by 3 bases and J by 1 base, with 9 bases between the two germline ends. The CDR3 has 14 residues.

The chain employs TRBV3-1 (or the pseudogene TRBV3-2) and TRBJ2-1; maybe TRBD2 (5 bases). V dropped 0 bases and J dropped 0 bases, with 9 bases sitting between them. The length of the CDR3 is 16 residues. Germline values: CDR1 LGHDT, CDR2 YNNKEL (reference sequence). This CDR3 reads CASSQDSESSYNEQFF. CDR3 DNA: TGTGCCAGCAGCCAAGATAGCGAGAGCTCCTACAATGAGCAGTTCTTC.